What follows are 20 T cell receptor beta chains derived from one specimen sequenced in a study of blood T cell repertoires in COVID-19. Method: immunoSEQ multiplex PCR; TCRdb's copy keeps in-frame clones and lacks some. The data hold about 70,000 clones, with roughly 80% observed a single time. The sample comprised peripheral blood. Receptors were obtained from a woman of 80 years or more with active or convalescent COVID-19.

The CDR3 DNA sequence: TGTGCCAGCAGTAGTGGATGGACAGAGAACACCGGGGAGCTGTTTTTT. Protein sequence: CASSSGWTENTGELFF. V usage is TRBV27 and J usage is TRBJ2-2; tentative D call: TRBD1 (6 bases). The CDR3 covers 16 residues. Trimming cost V 5 bases and J 1 base, with 14 bases left between them. The germline gives CDR1 MNHEY, CDR2 SMNVEV (reference sequence).

The chain couples TRBV6-2 or TRBV6-3 to TRBJ2-5; TRBD1 aligns across 7 bases. The CDR3 spans 15 residues. CDR1 MNHEY and CDR2 SVGEGT come from the germline V gene. V gave up 7 bases and J gave up 5 bases; unmatched junction bases: 13. CDR3 bases: TGTGCCAGCACCCCAGGGCCAGGGGGTCGGGAGACCCAGTACTTC. This gives the protein CASTPGPGGRETQYF.

The chain uses TRBV7-9 and TRBJ2-2; D possibly corresponds to TRBD1 (6 bases). V gave up 3 bases and J gave up 1 base, with 18 bases separating them. Germline CDR1 SEHNR, CDR2 FQNEAQ (reference sequence). The CDR3 runs to 18 residues. CDR3 sequence: CASSFANLGTLNTGELFF. CDR3 bases: TGTGCCAGCAGCTTCGCCAATCTCGGGACACTGAACACCGGGGAGCTGTTTTTT.

The V and J genes are TRBV27 and TRBJ1-5, with 9 positions matching TRBD1. Germline lookup yields CDR1 MNHEY and CDR2 SMNVEV (reference sequence). Trimming removed 5 bases from V and 9 bases from J; junction bases left unmatched: 8. The CDR3 loop spans 14 amino acids. The CDR3 sequence is CASSPRTGGLPQHF. The CDR3 nucleotides are TGTGCCAGCAGTCCCCGTACAGGGGGCTTGCCCCAGCATTTT.

This clone was seen more than once but under ten times. The chain uses TRBV11-1 and TRBJ1-1; 10 bases map to TRBD1. The CDR3 is made up of 16 amino acids. Losses at the gene ends were 5 bases for V and 3 bases for J; bases not matched to a gene: 9. Germline lookup yields CDR1 SGHAT and CDR2 FQDESV (reference sequence). The CDR3 nucleotides read TGTGCCAGCAGCCCTACTGCCGGGACAGGGGACACTGAAGCTTTCTTT. As protein: CASSPTAGTGDTEAFF.

The rearrangement joins TRBV7-9 to TRBJ1-3; TRBD1 might be the D (5 bases). There are 17 residues in the CDR3. V shed 6 bases and J shed 0 bases, with 18 bases lying between them. Germline-derived CDR1 and CDR2 are SEHNR and FQNEAQ (reference sequence). For the CDR3, the DNA is TGTGCCAGCAGTTGGGCGGGACTAGCCATCTCTGGAAACACCATATATTTT. Amino acids: CASSWAGLAISGNTIYF.

The chain combines TRBV28 with TRBJ2-7; tentatively, D is TRBD1 (5 bases). This CDR3 spans 16 amino acids. Germline CDR1 reads MDHEN; CDR2 reads SYDVKM. The V gene lost 4 bases and the J gene lost 1 base, with 17 bases spanning the gap. CDR3: CASSSPLKTVSYEQYF. The CDR3 DNA reads TGTGCCAGCAGTTCCCCCCTCAAGACAGTATCCTACGAGCAGTACTTC.

In the case of this clone: One end of the junction fails to match germline, which may point to a read error. The CDR3 DNA reads TGTGCCAGCAGTGAATATGGACACCTATTC. Its protein product is CASSEYGHLF. V and J are TRBV6-1 and TRBJ1-2; D is perhaps TRBD1 (5 bases). CDR1 and CDR2 from the germline V gene are MNHNS and SASEGT. The CDR3 totals 10 residues.

The J gene is TRBJ1-1, the V gene TRBV7-6; TRBD1 matches at 10 bases. The CDR3 extends over 16 amino acids. The V gene end was trimmed by 5 bases and the J gene end by 1 base; junction bases not matched to a gene: 7. Germline values: CDR1 SGHVS, CDR2 FNYEAQ. This CDR3 reads CASSPRQGATNTEAFF. The DNA of the CDR3 is TGTGCCAGCAGCCCCCGACAGGGGGCGACGAACACTGAAGCTTTCTTT.

The V call is TRBV7-3, the J call TRBJ2-1, with D perhaps matching TRBD1 (5 bases). The CDR3 extends over 15 amino acids. Germline V CDR1 and CDR2: SGHTA, FQGTGA. Trimming stripped 3 bases from V and 4 bases from J, with 13 bases between. CDR3 in amino acids: CASSLWGSSYNEQFF. CDR3 DNA sequence: TGTGCCAGCAGCTTGTGGGGCTCCTCTTACAATGAGCAGTTCTTC.

This chain joins TRBV18 and TRBJ2-1; perhaps TRBD1 as D (6 bases). Germline assignment: CDR1 KGHSH and CDR2 LQKENI. The CDR3 extends over 13 amino acids. The V end lost 10 bases, the J end lost 4 bases, and 14 bases lay between the germline ends. As DNA, the CDR3 is TGTGCCACCTACAGGGCGGATTACAATGAGCAGTTCTTC. This gives the protein CATYRADYNEQFF.

The V gene is TRBV6-1, the J gene TRBJ1-1, with a weak D call TRBD1 (6 bases). Germline CDR1 is MNHNS and CDR2 is SASEGT. Trimming pared 6 bases from V and 8 bases from J, leaving 16 bases between. The CDR3 runs 13 residues. The CDR3 is CASRLGGPKEAFF. CDR3 nucleotides: TGTGCCAGCAGACTGGGGGGGCCCAAGGAAGCTTTCTTT.

This clone was detected a few times. The chain carries TRBV6-2 or TRBV6-3 and TRBJ2-7, with D possibly matching TRBD2 (5 bases). The V end was cut by 3 bases, the J end by 0 bases, with 12 bases between. The CDR3 loop spans 15 amino acids. Germline V CDR1 and CDR2: MNHEY, SVGEGT. This CDR3 reads CASSYLSGVSYEQYF. The CDR3 DNA reads TGTGCCAGCAGTTATTTAAGCGGAGTCTCCTACGAGCAGTACTTC.

The genes are TRBV28 and TRBJ1-4, with 11 bases identical to TRBD1. V was clipped by 3 bases and J by 7 bases; unmatched bases: 4. The CDR3 is made up of 15 amino acids. CDR1 is MDHEN, CDR2 SYDVKM, per germline. The CDR3 nucleotides are TGTGCCAGCAGTTTCACCGGGACAGGGGGTGAAAAACTGTTTTTT. Protein: CASSFTGTGGEKLFF.

This chain links TRBV18 with TRBJ2-2; perhaps TRBD1 as D (6 bases). The length of the CDR3 is 15 residues. The germline V gene has CDR1 KGHSH and CDR2 LQKENI. Between the trimmed V and J ends, which lost 4 bases and 1 base, there was a span of 10 bases. The CDR3 nucleotides read TGTGCCAGCTCACAAGGACAGATGAACACCGGGGAGCTGTTTTTT. Residues: CASSQGQMNTGELFF.

This clone was counted only a few times. The V call is TRBV7-9, the J call TRBJ2-7, with 11 nucleotides matching TRBD1. Germline V gene sequence: CDR1 SEHNR, CDR2 FQNEAQ (reference sequence). With V trimmed by 5 bases and J by 1 base, 4 bases remained unmatched. The CDR3 runs to 15 residues. The CDR3 bases are TGTGCCAGCAGCCCGGGACAGGGGGTTTCCTACGAGCAGTACTTC. It encodes CASSPGQGVSYEQYF.

The chain joins TRBV4-1 to TRBJ1-4, with TRBD1 identical over 7 bases. Germline trimming cut 3 bases from V and 4 bases from J; bases unmatched to any gene: 2. CDR1 and CDR2 (germline): MGHRA, YSYEKL. This CDR3 comprises 14 residues. As DNA, the CDR3 is TGCGCCAGCAGCCAGACAGGGCTTAATGAAAAACTGTTTTTT. Protein sequence: CASSQTGLNEKLFF.

The chain combines TRBV6-5 with TRBJ2-7, with TRBD2 as a possible D gene (5 bases). CDR3 length: 14 residues. V gave up 5 bases and J gave up 2 bases, with 13 bases separating them. CDR1 MNHEY and CDR2 SVGAGI come from the germline V gene. CDR3 sequence: CASSNQAGTYEQYF. The DNA for the CDR3 is TGTGCCAGCAGTAACCAAGCCGGGACCTACGAGCAGTACTTC.

CDR3: CASSALGGIGELFF. The CDR3 region has the DNA TGTGCCAGCAGTGCTCTGGGGGGAATCGGGGAGCTGTTTTTT. This chain connects TRBV27 to TRBJ2-2; possibly TRBD2 for D (6 bases). Trimming took off 5 bases at V and 7 bases at J, with 14 bases between the two ends. This CDR3 contains 14 residues. Per germline, CDR1 MNHEY and CDR2 SMNVEV (reference sequence).

The gene calls are TRBV7-2 and TRBJ1-1, with D perhaps TRBD1 (6 bases). The CDR3 spans 15 residues. Deletions cut 4 bases from V and 0 bases from J, with 12 bases between. Germline CDR1 and CDR2: SGHTA and FQGNSA. This CDR3 is CASSWTVGMNTEAFF. CDR3 in DNA: TGTGCCAGCAGCTGGACAGTAGGTATGAACACTGAAGCTTTCTTT.